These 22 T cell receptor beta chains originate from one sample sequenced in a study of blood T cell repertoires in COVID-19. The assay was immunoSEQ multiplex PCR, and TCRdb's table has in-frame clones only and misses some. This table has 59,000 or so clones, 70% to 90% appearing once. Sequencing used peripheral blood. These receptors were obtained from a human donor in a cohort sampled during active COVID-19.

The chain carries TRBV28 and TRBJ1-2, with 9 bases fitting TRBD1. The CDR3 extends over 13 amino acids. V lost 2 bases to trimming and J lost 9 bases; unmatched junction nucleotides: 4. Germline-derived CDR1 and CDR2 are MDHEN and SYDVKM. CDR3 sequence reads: CASSLGDRVSYTF. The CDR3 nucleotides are TGTGCCAGCAGTTTAGGGGACAGGGTTAGCTACACCTTC.

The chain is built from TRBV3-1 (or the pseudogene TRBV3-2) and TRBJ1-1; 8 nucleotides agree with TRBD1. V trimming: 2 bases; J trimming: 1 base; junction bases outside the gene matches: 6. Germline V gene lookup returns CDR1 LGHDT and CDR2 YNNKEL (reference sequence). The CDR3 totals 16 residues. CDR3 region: CASSQRSGQGNTEAFF. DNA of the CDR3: TGTGCCAGCAGCCAAAGATCCGGACAGGGGAACACTGAAGCTTTCTTT.

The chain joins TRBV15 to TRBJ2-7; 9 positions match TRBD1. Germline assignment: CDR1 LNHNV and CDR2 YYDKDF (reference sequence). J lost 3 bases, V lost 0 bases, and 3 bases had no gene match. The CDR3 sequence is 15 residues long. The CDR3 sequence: CATSREQGAGYEQYF. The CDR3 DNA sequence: TGTGCCACCAGCAGAGAACAGGGGGCAGGCTACGAGCAGTACTTC.

CDR3 residues: CASLKQTGATEAFF. The CDR3 DNA sequence: TGTGCCAGTCTTAAACAGACAGGGGCCACTGAAGCTTTCTTT. This chain links TRBV19 with TRBJ1-1; TRBD1 aligns across 8 bases. The CDR3 consists of 14 residues. Germline V lookup: CDR1 LNHDA, CDR2 SQIVND (reference sequence). V lost 8 bases, J lost 4 bases, and 9 bases stayed unmatched.

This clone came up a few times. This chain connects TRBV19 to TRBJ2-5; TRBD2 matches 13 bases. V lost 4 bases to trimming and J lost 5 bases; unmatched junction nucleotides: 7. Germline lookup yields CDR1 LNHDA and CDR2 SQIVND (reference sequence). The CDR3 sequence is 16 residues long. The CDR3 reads CASSTLAGGFQETQYF. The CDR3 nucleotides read TGTGCCAGTAGTACACTAGCGGGGGGGTTTCAGGAGACCCAGTACTTC.

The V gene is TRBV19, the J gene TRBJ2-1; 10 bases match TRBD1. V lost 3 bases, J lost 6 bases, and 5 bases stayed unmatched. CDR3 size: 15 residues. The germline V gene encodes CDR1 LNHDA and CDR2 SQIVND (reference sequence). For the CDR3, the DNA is TGTGCCAGTAGTATTGGGACAGGGGTAAGCAATGAGCAGTTCTTC. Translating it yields CASSIGTGVSNEQFF. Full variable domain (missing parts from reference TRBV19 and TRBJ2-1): DGGITQSPKYLFRKEGQNVTLSCEQNLNHDAMYWYRQDPGQGLRLIYYSQIVNDFQKGDIAEGYSVSREKKESFPLTVTSAQKNPTAFYLCASSIGTGVSNEQFFGPGTRLTVL.

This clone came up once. The CDR3 region is CASEDRSTDTQYF. The CDR3 bases are TGTGCCAGTGAGGACAGGAGCACAGATACGCAGTATTTT. This chain links TRBV18 with TRBJ2-3, with 7 bases matching TRBD1. The germline V gene encodes CDR1 KGHSH and CDR2 LQKENI. V lost 9 bases, J lost 0 bases, and 3 bases stayed unmatched. The CDR3 spans 13 residues.

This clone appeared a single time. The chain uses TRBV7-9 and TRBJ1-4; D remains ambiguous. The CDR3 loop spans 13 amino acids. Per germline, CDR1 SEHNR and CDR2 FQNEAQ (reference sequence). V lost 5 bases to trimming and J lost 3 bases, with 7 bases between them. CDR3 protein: CASSRDANEKLFF. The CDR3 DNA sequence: TGTGCCAGCAGCCGGGATGCTAATGAAAAACTGTTTTTT.

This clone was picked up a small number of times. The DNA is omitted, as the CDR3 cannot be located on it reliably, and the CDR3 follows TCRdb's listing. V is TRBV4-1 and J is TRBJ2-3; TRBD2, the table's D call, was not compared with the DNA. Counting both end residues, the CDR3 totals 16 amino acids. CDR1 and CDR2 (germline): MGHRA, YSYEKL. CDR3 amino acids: CASSQYFGGFTDTQYF.

The CDR3 sequence is CASSPITTGSYEQYF. The CDR3 DNA sequence: TGTGCCAGCAGCCCCATCACGACAGGGAGCTACGAGCAGTACTTC. The chain combines TRBV11-2 with TRBJ2-7; TRBD1 matches at 7 bases. Losses at the gene ends were 5 bases for V and 3 bases for J; bases not matched to a gene: 10. The germline V gene encodes CDR1 SGHAT and CDR2 FQNNGV. The CDR3 covers 15 residues.

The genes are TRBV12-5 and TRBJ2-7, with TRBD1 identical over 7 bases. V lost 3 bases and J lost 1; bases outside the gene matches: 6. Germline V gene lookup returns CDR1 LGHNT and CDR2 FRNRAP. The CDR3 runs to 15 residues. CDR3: CASGFVRDRSYEQYF. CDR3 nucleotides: TGTGCTAGTGGTTTTGTCCGGGACAGATCCTACGAGCAGTACTTC.

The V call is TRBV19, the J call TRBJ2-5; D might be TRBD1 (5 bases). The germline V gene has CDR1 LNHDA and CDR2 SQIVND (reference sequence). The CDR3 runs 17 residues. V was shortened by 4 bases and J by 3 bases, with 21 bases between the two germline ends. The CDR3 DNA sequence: TGTGCCAGTAGTAATTTGAAGGGGCTTGGGGCCGAAGAGACCCAGTACTTC. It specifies CASSNLKGLGAEETQYF.

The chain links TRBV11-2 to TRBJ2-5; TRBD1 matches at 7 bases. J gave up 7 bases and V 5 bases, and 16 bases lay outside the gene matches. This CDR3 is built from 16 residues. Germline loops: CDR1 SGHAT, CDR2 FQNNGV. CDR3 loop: CASSPLRGRPGGTQYF. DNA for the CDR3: TGTGCCAGCAGCCCTTTAAGGGGGAGACCAGGGGGGACCCAGTACTTC.

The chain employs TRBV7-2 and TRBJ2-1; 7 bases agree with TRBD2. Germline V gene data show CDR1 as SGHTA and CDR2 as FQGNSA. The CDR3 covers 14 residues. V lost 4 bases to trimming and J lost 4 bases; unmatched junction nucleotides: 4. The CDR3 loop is CASSYQAGYNEQFF. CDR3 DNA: TGTGCCAGCAGCTACCAAGCGGGGTACAATGAGCAGTTCTTC.

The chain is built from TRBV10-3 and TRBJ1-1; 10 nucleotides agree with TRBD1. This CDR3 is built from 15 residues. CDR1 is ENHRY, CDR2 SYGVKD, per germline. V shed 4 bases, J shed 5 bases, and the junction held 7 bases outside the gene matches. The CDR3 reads CAISVMGQGITEAFF. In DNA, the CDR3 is TGTGCCATCAGTGTGATGGGACAGGGGATAACTGAAGCTTTCTTT.

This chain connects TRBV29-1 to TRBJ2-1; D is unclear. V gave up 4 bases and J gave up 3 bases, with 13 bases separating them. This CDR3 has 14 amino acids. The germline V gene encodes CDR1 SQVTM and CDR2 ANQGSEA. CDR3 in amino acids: CSVGGQQDYNEQFF. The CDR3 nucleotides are TGCAGCGTTGGTGGGCAGCAAGACTACAATGAGCAGTTCTTC.

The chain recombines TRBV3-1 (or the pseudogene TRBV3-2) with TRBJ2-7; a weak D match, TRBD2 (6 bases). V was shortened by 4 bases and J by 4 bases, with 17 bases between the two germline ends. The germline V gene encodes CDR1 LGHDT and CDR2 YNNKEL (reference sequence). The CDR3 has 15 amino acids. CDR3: CASSLGPGAPYEQYF. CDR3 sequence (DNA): TGTGCCAGCAGCCTGGGCCCGGGAGCTCCTTACGAGCAGTACTTC.

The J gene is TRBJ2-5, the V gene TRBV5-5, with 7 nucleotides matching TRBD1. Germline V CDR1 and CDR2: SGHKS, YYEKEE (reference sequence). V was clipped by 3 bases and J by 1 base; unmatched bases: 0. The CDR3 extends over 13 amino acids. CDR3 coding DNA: TGTGCCAGCAGCTACAGGGGCCAAGAGACCCAGTACTTC. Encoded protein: CASSYRGQETQYF.

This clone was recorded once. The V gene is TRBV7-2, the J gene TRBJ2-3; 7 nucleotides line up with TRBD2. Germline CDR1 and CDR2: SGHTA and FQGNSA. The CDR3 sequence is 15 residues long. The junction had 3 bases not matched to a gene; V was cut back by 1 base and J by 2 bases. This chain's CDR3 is CASSLGGGTTDTQYF. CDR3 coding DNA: TGTGCCAGCAGCTTAGGGGGGGGGACCACAGATACGCAGTATTTT. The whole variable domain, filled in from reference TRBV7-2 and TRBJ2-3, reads GAGVSQSPSNKVTEKGKDVELRCDPISGHTALYWYRQSLGQGLEFLIYFQGNSAPDKSGLPSDRFSAERTGGSVSTLTIQRTQQEDSAVYLCASSLGGGTTDTQYFGPGTRLTVL.

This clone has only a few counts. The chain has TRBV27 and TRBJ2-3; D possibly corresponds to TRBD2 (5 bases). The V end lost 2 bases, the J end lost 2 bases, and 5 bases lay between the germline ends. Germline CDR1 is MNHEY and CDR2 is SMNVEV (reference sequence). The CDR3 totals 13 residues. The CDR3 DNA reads TGTGCCAGCAGTTTACTAGCCACAGATACGCAGTATTTT. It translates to CASSLLATDTQYF.

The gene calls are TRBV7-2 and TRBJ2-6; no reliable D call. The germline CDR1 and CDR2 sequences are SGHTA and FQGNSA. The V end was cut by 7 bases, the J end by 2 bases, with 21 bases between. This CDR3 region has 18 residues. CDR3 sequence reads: CASTKTSAGWPGANVLTF. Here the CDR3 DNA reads TGTGCCAGCACCAAGACGTCAGCAGGATGGCCTGGGGCCAACGTCCTGACTTTC. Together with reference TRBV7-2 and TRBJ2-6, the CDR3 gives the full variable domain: GAGVSQSPSNKVTEKGKDVELRCDPISGHTALYWYRQSLGQGLEFLIYFQGNSAPDKSGLPSDRFSAERTGGSVSTLTIQRTQQEDSAVYLCASTKTSAGWPGANVLTFGAGSRLTVL.

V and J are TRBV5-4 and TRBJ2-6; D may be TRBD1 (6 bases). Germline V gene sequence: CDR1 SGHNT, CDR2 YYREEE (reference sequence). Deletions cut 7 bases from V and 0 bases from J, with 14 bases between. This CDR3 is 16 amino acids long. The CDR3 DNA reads TGTGCCAGCGGTCGACAAGGGGGCTCTGGGGCCAACGTCCTGACTTTC. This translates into CASGRQGGSGANVLTF.